This is a list of T cell receptor beta chains from one sample in a study of T cells after yellow fever vaccination. MiXCR, applied by TCRdb to the 5' RACE reads, yields one record per CDR3 protein. The sample records 250,000 to 350,000 distinct CDR3 sequences, 6.8% being singletons. The source material was PBMCs, sampled 35 to 50 days after the first yellow fever vaccination. These receptors came from a young man who received the YFV17D yellow fever vaccine. Each CDR3 is given with its conserved first and last residue. A D gene is named only where the DNA matches it firmly. Clone size is given for some rows only: seen once, a few or many times, or a class if the clone is expanded.

cdr3_nt | cdr3_aa | clone_size | j_call | v_call | d_call
TGTGCCAGTAGTATCGCTGAGGCCTACGAGCAGCACTTC | CASSIAEAYEQHF | . | TRBJ2-7 | TRBV19 | .
TGTGCCAGCAGCTCGGGCCTGGAGACCCAGTACTTC | CASSSGLETQYF | few | TRBJ2-5 | TRBV7-9 | .
TGCGCCAGCAGCTTGGGGGACGGCTACCCTAACTATGGCTACACCTTC | CASSLGDGYPNYGYTF | few | TRBJ1-2 | TRBV5-1 | .
TGTGCCAGCAGCTTAGGACAGGGAGTTTCCTATGGCTACACCTTC | CASSLGQGVSYGYTF | few | TRBJ1-2 | TRBV7-2 | TRBD1
TGCAGTGCTAGAGATGAATGGTCGGAGAACACTGAAGCTTTCTTT | CSARDEWSENTEAFF | few | TRBJ1-1 | TRBV20-1 | .
TGTGCCAGCAGTCCGAGCGAGGGGACCTATGGCTACACCTTC | CASSPSEGTYGYTF | many | TRBJ1-2 | TRBV6-1 | .
TGTGCTAGTGGTTTGGGGGGGGGGACAGGGACCACCGGGGAGACCCAGTACTTC | CASGLGGGTGTTGETQYF | . | TRBJ2-5 | TRBV12-5 | TRBD1
TGTGCCAGCAGGTCAGCGGATGAGCAGTTCTTC | CASRSADEQFF | . | TRBJ2-1 | TRBV7-9 | .
TGCAGCGTTGAGTTGAGCTATTTTGGGACCCAGTACTTC | CSVELSYFGTQYF | . | TRBJ2-5 | TRBV29-1 | .
TGTGCCAGCAGTTACGTCCTTGACACCGGGGAGCTGTTTTTT | CASSYVLDTGELFF | many | TRBJ2-2 | TRBV6-2/TRBV6-3 | .
TGTGCCACCAGCAGAGACGTCGGCTCTGGGGCCAACGTCCTGACTTTC | CATSRDVGSGANVLTF | few | TRBJ2-6 | TRBV15 | .
TGTGCCAGCAGCACCAGGGCCAGGATATACAATGAGCAGTTCTTC | CASSTRARIYNEQFF | many | TRBJ2-1 | TRBV12-3/TRBV12-4 | .
TGTGCCAGCAGCCGCGGACTAGCGGGGTATCTAGCCAAAAACATTCAGTACTTC | CASSRGLAGYLAKNIQYF | . | TRBJ2-4 | TRBV5-6 | TRBD2
TGTGCCAGCTCACCGGACGGCTCCGGCACAGATACGCAGTATTTT | CASSPDGSGTDTQYF | few | TRBJ2-3 | TRBV18 | .
TGTGCCAGCAGCCCCGGGACAAACACCGGGGAGCTGTTTTTT | CASSPGTNTGELFF | . | TRBJ2-2 | TRBV7-3 | .
TGTGCCAGTGGGCCCCAGCCCAGCTCCTACAATGAGCAGTTCTTC | CASGPQPSSYNEQFF | . | TRBJ2-1 | TRBV19 | .